What follows describes a single T cell receptor (beta chain). The antigen is not known. Libraries were prepared by immunoSEQ multiplex PCR; TCRdb keeps only in-frame clonotypes and omits some of them. The profile shows under 100,000 clones, approximately 90% of them singletons. Germline V gene lookup returns CDR1 SGDLS and CDR2 YYNGEE. CDR3 length: 16 residues. The J segment lost 2 bases and the V segment lost 4 bases, leaving 9 bases of the junction unmatched. These data originate in a study of siplizumab effects on memory and regulatory T cells. The study's findings and limits: There were only a minor fraction of alloreactive clones that mapped to unstimulated subsets. Naive T cells looked more diverse than memory cells, and they looked like major contributors to the alloresponse.

This receptor was identified in a human donor in good health. Material: Tregs sorted from blood. The chain employs TRBV9 and TRBJ2-1, with 7 positions matching TRBD2. As DNA, the CDR3 is TGTGCCAGCAGCCCCTGGGTGGGGGGGGCCTACAATGAGCAGTTCTTC. It encodes CASSPWVGGAYNEQFF.